Listed below are T cell receptor beta chains from one sample, sequenced in a study of blood T cell repertoires in COVID-19. Repertoires were generated with immunoSEQ multiplex PCR, while TCRdb's copy carries only in-frame clones and drops some. The profile shows 200,000 to 300,000 clones, approximately 83% of them singletons. Sequenced input: PBMCs or T cells enriched from blood (not recorded which). These receptors came from a woman aged 40 to 50 with acute COVID-19. The CDR3 runs from the conserved cysteine through the conserved F or W. A D gene is named only where the DNA matches it firmly. Clone sizes are given selectively: once, few, many, or a class where the clone is expanded.

CASSFTDPGGYTF TGTGCCAGCAGCTTCACAGACCCTGGAGGCTACACCTTC . . TRBJ1-2 TRBV5-5
CAISESTGLGYTF TGTGCCATCAGTGAGTCGACAGGGCTGGGCTACACCTTC TRBD1 . TRBJ1-2 TRBV10-3
CASSFGQGNPRTEAFF TGTGCCAGCAGCTTTGGACAGGGGAATCCGAGAACTGAAGCTTTCTTT TRBD1 . TRBJ1-1 TRBV7-9
CASMEQGGVYEQYF TGTGCCAGCATGGAGCAGGGTGGGGTCTACGAGCAGTACTTC . . TRBJ2-7 TRBV2
CASSESGLPSGYTF TGTGCCAGCAGTGAATCTGGCCTCCCCTCTGGCTACACCTTC . once TRBJ1-2 TRBV6-1
CASSTQQGTASTIYF TGTGCCAGCAGCACACAACAGGGGACCGCTAGCACCATATATTTT TRBD1 . TRBJ1-3 TRBV9
CASSFQGQGIQYF TGTGCCAGCAGTTTTCAGGGCCAAGGCATTCAGTACTTC . . TRBJ2-4 TRBV12-3/TRBV12-4
CATSSGSSWNEQFF TGTGCCACCAGCAGCGGGAGCTCGTGGAATGAGCAGTTCTTC . . TRBJ2-1 TRBV15
CASSRPSGVNTEAFF TGTGCCAGCTCACGGCCGTCAGGGGTGAACACTGAAGCTTTCTTT . many TRBJ1-1 TRBV18
CAISESKEPSNYGYTF TGTGCCATCAGTGAGTCGAAAGAGCCCTCTAACTATGGCTACACCTTC . few TRBJ1-2 TRBV10-3
CASSERAATYGYNEQFF TGTGCCAGCAGCGAAAGAGCGGCTACCTATGGGTACAATGAGCAGTTCTTC . . TRBJ2-1 TRBV7-8
CASSLKGQGNTGELFF TGTGCCAGCAGCTTAAAAGGGCAGGGGAACACCGGGGAGCTGTTTTTT . . TRBJ2-2 TRBV7-3
CASTKLAGLGDTQYF TGTGCCAGTACTAAACTAGCGGGGCTTGGAGATACGCAGTATTTT TRBD2 . TRBJ2-3 TRBV19
CSVEAADRGYGYTF TGCAGCGTTGAAGCCGCAGACAGGGGGTATGGCTACACCTTC TRBD1 . TRBJ1-2 TRBV29-1
CASSQERGPQETQYF TGCGCCAGCAGCCAAGAACGAGGCCCTCAAGAGACCCAGTACTTC . . TRBJ2-5 TRBV4-1
CASSLLPRGPYEQYF TGTGCCAGCAGCTTACTCCCCAGGGGGCCCTACGAGCAGTACTTC TRBD1 . TRBJ2-7 TRBV7-8
CASSQEEERAGETQYF TGTGCCAGCAGCCAAGAAGAGGAAAGAGCCGGGGAGACCCAGTACTTC . once TRBJ2-5 TRBV14
CASSLKEGVNEQYF TGTGCCAGCTCCCTAAAGGAAGGGGTGAACGAGCAGTACTTC . once TRBJ2-7 TRBV18
CASSDSGFTDTQYF TGTGCCAGCAGTGACTCCGGGTTCACAGATACGCAGTATTTT . . TRBJ2-3 TRBV25-1
CASSKDRVITGGVYGYTF TGTGCCAGCAGTAAAGACAGGGTAATTACAGGGGGCGTCTATGGCTACACCTTC TRBD1 . TRBJ1-2 TRBV6-1
CASSDALAGGEEQFF TGCGCCAGCAGCGATGCACTAGCGGGAGGAGAAGAGCAGTTCTTC TRBD2 . TRBJ2-1 TRBV5-1
CATSSTLGTSGSEEQYF TGTGCCACCAGCAGTACGCTTGGGACTAGCGGGAGTGAAGAGCAGTACTTC TRBD2 . TRBJ2-7 TRBV15
CASSSTGASPNEQFF TGTGCCAGTAGTAGCACTGGGGCCTCCCCCAATGAGCAGTTCTTC . . TRBJ2-1 TRBV19
CASSYLDRDVGYTF TGTGCCAGCAGTTACCTAGACAGGGATGTTGGCTACACCTTC TRBD1 . TRBJ1-2 TRBV6-5
CASSQGQGTYEQYF TGTGCCAGCAGCCAGGGACAGGGTACCTACGAGCAGTACTTC TRBD1 . TRBJ2-7 TRBV5-4
CASSIIGQGRNTGELFF TGTGCCAGTAGTATAATCGGGCAGGGGCGCAACACCGGGGAGCTGTTTTTT . . TRBJ2-2 TRBV19
CSASIPSGWTDTQYF TGCAGTGCTAGTATTCCTAGCGGGTGGACAGATACGCAGTATTTT TRBD2 . TRBJ2-3 TRBV20-1
CASSARRSGRGYEQYF TGCGCCAGCAGCGCCAGGAGGAGCGGGAGAGGGTACGAGCAGTACTTC TRBD2 . TRBJ2-7 TRBV5-1
CASSSARSEEAFF TGTGCCAGCAGTTCTGCCCGATCTGAGGAAGCTTTCTTT . . TRBJ1-1 TRBV27
CASSQGSGGYTF TGTGCCAGCAGCCAAGGCTCGGGTGGCTACACCTTC . . TRBJ1-2 TRBV3-1/TRBV3-2
CASSRTSSNYEQYF TGCGCCAGCTCCAGGACTAGCTCCAACTACGAGCAGTACTTC TRBD2 . TRBJ2-7 TRBV5-1
CASSLGLRTGELFF TGTGCCAGCAGCTTAGGACTGCGCACCGGGGAGCTGTTTTTT . . TRBJ2-2 TRBV7-9
CASSFGTSGSAGETQYF TGTGCCAGCAGCTTCGGCACTAGCGGGAGTGCGGGGGAGACCCAGTACTTC TRBD2 . TRBJ2-5 TRBV11-3
CASSLTGGAGELFF TGTGCCAGCAGTTTAACAGGGGGGGCCGGGGAGCTGTTTTTT . . TRBJ2-2 TRBV27
CASSLGFGRVNTEAFF TGTGCCAGCAGTTTAGGGTTTGGCAGGGTGAACACTGAAGCTTTCTTT . . TRBJ1-1 TRBV27